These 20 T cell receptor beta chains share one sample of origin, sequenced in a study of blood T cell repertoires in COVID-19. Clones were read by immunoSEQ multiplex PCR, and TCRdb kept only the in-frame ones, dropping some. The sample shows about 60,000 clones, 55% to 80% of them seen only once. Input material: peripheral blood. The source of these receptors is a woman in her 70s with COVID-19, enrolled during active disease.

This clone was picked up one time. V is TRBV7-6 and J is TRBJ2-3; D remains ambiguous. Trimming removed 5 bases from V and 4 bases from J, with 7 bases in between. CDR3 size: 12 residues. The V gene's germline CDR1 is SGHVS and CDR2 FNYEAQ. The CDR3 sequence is CASSGRADTQYF. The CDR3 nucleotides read TGTGCCAGCAGCGGTAGAGCAGATACGCAGTATTTT.

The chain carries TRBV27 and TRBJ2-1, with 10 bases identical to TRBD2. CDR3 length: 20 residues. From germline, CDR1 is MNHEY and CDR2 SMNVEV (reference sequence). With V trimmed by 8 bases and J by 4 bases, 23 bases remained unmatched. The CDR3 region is CASGLALAGEGRGVYNEQFF. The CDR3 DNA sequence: TGTGCCAGCGGCTTAGCGCTAGCGGGAGAAGGCCGTGGTGTATACAATGAGCAGTTCTTC.

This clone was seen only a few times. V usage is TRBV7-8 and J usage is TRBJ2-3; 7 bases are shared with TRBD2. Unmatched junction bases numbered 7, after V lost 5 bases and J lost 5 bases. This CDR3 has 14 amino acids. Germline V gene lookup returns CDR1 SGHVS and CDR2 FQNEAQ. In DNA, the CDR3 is TGTGCCAGCAGCAGAGGGAGCGGGGTAGATACGCAGTATTTT. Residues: CASSRGSGVDTQYF. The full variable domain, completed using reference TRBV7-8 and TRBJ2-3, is GAGVSQSPRYKVAKRGQDVALRCDPISGHVSLFWYQQALGQGPEFLTYFQNEAQLDKSGLPSDRFFAERPEGSVSTLKIQRTQQEDSAVYLCASSRGSGVDTQYFGPGTRLTVL.

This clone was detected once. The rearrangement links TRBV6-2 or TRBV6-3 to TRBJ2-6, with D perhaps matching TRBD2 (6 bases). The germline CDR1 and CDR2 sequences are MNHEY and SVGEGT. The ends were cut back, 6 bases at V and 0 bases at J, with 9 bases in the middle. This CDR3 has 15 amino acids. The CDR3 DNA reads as TGTGCCAGCAGCCTCGGGGGCTCTGGGGCCAACGTCCTGACTTTC. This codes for CASSLGGSGANVLTF.

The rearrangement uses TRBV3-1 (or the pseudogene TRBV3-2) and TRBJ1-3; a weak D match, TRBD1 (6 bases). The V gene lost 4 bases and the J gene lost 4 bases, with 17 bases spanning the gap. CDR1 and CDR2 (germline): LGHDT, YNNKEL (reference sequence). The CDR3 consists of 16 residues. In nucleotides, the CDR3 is TGTGCCAGCAGCCTCCGGGCGCGGGGGGCGGGAAACACCATATATTTT. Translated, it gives CASSLRARGAGNTIYF.

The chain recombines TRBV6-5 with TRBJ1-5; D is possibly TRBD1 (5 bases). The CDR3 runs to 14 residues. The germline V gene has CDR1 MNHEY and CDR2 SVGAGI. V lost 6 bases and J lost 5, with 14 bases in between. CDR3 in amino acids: CASRGRGGDQPQHF. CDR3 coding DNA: TGTGCCAGCAGGGGACGGGGCGGGGATCAGCCCCAGCATTTT.

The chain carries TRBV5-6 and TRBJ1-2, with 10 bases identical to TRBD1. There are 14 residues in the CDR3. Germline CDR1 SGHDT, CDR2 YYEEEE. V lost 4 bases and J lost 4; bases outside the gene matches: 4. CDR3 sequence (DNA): TGTGCCAGCAGCGCGGACAGGGGGACCTATGGCTACACCTTC. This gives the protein CASSADRGTYGYTF.

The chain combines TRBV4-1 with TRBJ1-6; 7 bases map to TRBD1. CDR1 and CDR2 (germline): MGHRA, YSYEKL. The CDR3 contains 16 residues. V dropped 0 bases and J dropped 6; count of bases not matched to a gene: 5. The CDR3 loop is CASSQEGGQANSPLHF. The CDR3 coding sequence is TGCGCCAGCAGCCAAGAGGGAGGACAGGCTAATTCACCCCTCCACTTT.

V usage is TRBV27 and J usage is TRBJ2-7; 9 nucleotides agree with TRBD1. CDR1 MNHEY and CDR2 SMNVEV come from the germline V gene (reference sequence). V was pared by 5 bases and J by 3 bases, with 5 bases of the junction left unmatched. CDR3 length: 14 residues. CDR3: CASSQPGQGYEQYF. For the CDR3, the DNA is TGTGCCAGCAGTCAACCGGGACAGGGCTACGAGCAGTACTTC.

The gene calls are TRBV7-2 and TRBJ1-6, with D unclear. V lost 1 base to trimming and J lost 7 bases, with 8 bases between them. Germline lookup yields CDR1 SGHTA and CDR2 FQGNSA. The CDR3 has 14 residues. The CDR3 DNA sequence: TGTGCCAGCAGCTTAGTGTCAGAAAATTCACCCCTCCACTTT. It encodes CASSLVSENSPLHF.

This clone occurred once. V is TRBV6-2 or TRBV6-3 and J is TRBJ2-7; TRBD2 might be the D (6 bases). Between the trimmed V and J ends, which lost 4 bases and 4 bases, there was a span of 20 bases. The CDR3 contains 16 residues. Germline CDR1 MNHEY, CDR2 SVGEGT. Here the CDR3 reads CASSSPQAGMGYEQYV. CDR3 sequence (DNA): TGTGCCAGCAGTTCCCCTCAGGCGGGAATGGGGTACGAGCAGTACGTC.

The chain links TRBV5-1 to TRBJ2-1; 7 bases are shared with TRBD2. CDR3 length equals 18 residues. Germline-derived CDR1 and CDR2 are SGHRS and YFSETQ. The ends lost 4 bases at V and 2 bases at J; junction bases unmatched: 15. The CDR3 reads CASSRGVAALGAYNEQFF. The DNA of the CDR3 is TGCGCCAGCAGCCGGGGGGTAGCGGCCCTAGGGGCCTACAATGAGCAGTTCTTC.

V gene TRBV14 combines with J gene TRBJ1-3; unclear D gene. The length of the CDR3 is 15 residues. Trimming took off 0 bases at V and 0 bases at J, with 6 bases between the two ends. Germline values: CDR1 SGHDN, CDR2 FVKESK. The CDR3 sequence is CASSQDPSSGNTIYF. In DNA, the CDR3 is TGTGCCAGCAGCCAAGATCCGAGCTCTGGAAACACCATATATTTT.

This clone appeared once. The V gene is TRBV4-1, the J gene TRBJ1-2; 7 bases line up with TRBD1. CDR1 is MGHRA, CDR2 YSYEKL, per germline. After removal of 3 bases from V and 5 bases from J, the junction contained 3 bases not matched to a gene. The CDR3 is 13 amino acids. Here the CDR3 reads CASSQDRQYGYTF. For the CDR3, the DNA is TGCGCCAGCAGCCAGGACAGGCAATATGGCTACACCTTC.

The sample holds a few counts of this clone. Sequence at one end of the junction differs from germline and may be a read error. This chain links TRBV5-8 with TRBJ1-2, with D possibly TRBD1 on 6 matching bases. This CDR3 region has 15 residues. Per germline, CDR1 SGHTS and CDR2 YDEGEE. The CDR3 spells CASSLGNRDIYGYTF. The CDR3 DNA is TGTGCCAGCAGTTTGGGAAACAGGGATATCTATGGCTACACCTTC.

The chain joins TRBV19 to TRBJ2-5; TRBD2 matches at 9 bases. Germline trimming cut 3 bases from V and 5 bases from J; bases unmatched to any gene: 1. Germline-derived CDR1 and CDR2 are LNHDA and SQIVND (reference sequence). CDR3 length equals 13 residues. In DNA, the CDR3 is TGTGCCAGTAGTATCGGACTAGCGGAGACCCAGTACTTC. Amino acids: CASSIGLAETQYF.

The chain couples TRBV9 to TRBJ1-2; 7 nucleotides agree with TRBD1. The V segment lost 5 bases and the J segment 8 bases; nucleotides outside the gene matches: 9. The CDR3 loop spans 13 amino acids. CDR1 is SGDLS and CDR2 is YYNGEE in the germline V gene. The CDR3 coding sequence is TGTGCCAGCAGTCCAGGGACAGTCTACGGCTACACCTTC. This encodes CASSPGTVYGYTF.

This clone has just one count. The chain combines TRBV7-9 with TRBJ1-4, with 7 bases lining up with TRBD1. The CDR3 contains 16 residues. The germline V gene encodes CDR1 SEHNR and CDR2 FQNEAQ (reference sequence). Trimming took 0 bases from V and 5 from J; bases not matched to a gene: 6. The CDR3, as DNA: TGTGCCAGCAGCTTAGCGGTCGGACAGGAGAATGAAAAACTGTTTTTT. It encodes CASSLAVGQENEKLFF. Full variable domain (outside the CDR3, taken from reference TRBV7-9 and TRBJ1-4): DTGVSQNPRHKITKRGQNVTFRCDPISEHNRLYWYRQTLGQGPEFLTYFQNEAQLEKSRLLSDRFSAERPKGSFSTLEIQRTEQGDSAMYLCASSLAVGQENEKLFFGSGTQLSVL.

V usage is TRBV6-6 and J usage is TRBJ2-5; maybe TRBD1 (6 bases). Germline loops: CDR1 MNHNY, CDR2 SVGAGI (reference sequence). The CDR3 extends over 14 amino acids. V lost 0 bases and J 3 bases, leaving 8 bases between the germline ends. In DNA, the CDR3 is TGTGCCAGCAGTTACTCAGCAGGGGAAGAGACCCAGTACTTC. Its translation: CASSYSAGEETQYF.

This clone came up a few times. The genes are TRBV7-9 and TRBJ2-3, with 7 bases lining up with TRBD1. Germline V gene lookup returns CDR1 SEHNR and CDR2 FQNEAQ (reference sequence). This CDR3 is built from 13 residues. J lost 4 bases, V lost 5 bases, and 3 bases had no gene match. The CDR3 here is CASSPRGPDTQYF. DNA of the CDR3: TGTGCCAGCAGCCCGAGGGGGCCAGATACGCAGTATTTT.